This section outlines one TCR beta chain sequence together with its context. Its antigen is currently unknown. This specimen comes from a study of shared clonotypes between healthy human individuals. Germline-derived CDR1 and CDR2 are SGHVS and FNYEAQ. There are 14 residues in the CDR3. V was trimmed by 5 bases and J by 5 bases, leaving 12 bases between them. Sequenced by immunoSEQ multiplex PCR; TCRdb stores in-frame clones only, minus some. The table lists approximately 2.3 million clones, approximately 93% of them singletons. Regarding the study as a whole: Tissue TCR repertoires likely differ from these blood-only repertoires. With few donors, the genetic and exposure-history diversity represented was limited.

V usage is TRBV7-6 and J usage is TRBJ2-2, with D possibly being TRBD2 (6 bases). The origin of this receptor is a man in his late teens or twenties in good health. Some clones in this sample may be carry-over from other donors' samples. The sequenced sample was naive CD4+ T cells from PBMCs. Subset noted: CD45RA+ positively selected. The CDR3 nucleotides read TGTGCCAGCAGCGTGCGGGACGGTACCGGGGAGCTGTTTTTT. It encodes CASSVRDGTGELFF.